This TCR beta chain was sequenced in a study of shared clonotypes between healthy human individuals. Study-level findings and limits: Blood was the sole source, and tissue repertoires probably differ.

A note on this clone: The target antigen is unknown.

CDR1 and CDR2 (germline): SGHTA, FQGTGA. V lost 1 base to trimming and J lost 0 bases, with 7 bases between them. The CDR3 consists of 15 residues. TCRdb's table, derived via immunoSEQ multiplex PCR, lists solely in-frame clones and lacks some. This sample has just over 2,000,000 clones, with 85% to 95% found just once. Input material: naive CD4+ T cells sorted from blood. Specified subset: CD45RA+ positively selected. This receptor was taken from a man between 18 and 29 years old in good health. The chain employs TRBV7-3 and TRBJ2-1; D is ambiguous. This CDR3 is CASSLIPRSYNEQFF. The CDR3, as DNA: TGTGCCAGCAGCTTAATCCCGCGCTCCTACAATGAGCAGTTCTTC.